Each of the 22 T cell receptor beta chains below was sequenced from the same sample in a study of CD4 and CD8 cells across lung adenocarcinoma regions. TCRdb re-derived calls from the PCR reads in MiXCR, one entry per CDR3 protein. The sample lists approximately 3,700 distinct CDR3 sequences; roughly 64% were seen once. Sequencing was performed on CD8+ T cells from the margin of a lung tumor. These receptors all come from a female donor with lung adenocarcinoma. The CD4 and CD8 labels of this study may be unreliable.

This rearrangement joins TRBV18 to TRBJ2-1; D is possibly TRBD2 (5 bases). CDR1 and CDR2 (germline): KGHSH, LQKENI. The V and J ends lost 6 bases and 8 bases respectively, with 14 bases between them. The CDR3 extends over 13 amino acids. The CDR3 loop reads CASSFSRGDEQFF. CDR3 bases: TGTGCCAGCTCCTTCTCTCGGGGTGATGAGCAGTTCTTC.

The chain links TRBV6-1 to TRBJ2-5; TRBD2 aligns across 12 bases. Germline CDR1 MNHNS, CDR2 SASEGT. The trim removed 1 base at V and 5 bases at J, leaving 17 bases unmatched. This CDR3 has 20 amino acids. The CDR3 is CASSEVHHPTLAGGRETQYF. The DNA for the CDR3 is TGTGCCAGCAGTGAAGTCCACCACCCCACACTAGCGGGAGGTCGGGAGACCCAGTACTTC.

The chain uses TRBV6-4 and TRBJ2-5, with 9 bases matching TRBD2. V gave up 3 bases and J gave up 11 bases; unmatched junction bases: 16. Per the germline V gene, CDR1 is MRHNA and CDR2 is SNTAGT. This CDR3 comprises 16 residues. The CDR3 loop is CASSDRAGGLSNEQYF. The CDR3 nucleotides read TGTGCCAGCAGTGATCGCGCGGGGGGGCTTTCCAATGAGCAGTACTTC.

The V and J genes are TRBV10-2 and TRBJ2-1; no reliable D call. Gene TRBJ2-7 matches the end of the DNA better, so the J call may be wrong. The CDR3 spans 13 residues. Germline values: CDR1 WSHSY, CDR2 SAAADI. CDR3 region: CASSESIDSKQYF. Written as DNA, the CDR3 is TGCGCCAGCAGTGAGTCGATCGATAGTAAGCAGTACTTC.

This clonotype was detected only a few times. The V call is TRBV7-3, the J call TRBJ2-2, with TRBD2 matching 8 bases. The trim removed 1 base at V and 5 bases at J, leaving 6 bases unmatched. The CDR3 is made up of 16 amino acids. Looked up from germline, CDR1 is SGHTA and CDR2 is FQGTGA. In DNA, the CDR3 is TGTGCCAGCAGCTTAAGAAGCGGGAGTATAACCGGGGAGCTGTTTTTT. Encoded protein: CASSLRSGSITGELFF.

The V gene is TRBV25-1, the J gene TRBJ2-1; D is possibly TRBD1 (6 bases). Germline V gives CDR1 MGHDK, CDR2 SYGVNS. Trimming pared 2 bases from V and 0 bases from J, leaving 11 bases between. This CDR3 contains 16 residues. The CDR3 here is CASSEAQGSSYNEQFF. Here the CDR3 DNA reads TGTGCCAGCAGTGAAGCCCAGGGGAGCTCCTACAATGAGCAGTTCTTC.

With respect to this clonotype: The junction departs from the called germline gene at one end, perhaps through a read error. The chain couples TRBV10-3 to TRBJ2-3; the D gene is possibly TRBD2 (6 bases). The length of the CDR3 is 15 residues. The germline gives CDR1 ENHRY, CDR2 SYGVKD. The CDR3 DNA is TGTGCCATCAGGGAGGGGCTAAGGGTGGAAGATACGCAGTACTTT. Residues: CAIREGLRVEDTQYF.

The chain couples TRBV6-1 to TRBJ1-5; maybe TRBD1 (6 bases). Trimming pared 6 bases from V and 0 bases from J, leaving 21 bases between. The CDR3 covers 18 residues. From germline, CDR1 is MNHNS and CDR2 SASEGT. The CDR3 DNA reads TGTGCCAGCAGCGAACAGGGCCCTTCGTATTTTAGCAATCAGCCCCAGCATTTT. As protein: CASSEQGPSYFSNQPQHF.

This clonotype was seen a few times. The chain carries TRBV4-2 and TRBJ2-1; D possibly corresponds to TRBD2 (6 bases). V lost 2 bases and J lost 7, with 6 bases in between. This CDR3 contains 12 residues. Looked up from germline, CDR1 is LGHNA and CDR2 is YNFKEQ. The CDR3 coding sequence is TGTGCCAGCAGCCAACTAGCGAATGAGCAGTTCTTC. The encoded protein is CASSQLANEQFF.

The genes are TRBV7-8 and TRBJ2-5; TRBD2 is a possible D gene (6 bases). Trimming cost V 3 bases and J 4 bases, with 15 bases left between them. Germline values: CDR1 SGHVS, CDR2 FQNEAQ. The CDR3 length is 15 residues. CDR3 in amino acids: CASSFSEGGRETQYF. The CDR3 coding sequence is TGTGCCAGCAGCTTCAGTGAGGGAGGTAGAGAGACCCAGTACTTC.

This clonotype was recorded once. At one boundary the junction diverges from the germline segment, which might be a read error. The CDR3 bases are TGTGCCAGCAGTGAGGGAGCGGGGGGCAAAAATACGCAGTACTTT. It codes for CASSEGAGGKNTQYF. V gene TRBV6-1 combines with J gene TRBJ2-3; 9 bases agree with TRBD2. Germline loops: CDR1 MNHNS, CDR2 SASEGT. The CDR3 runs to 15 residues.

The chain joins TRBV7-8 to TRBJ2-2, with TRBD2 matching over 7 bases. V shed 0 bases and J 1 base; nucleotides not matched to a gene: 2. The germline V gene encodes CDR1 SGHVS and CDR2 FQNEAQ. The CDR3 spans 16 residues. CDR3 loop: CASSLAPSGNTGELFF. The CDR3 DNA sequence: TGTGCCAGCAGCTTAGCCCCTAGCGGGAACACCGGGGAGCTGTTTTTT.

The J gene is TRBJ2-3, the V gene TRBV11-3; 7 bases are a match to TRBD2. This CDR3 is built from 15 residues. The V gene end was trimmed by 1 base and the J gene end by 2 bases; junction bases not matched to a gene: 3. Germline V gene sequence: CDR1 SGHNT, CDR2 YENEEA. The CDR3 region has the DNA TGTGCCAGCAGCTTAGGGCTAGCGGACACAGATACGCAGTATTTT. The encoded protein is CASSLGLADTDTQYF.

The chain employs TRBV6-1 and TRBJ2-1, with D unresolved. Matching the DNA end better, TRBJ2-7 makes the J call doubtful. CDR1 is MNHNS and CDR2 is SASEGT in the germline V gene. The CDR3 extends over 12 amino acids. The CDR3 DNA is TGTGCCAGCAGGGCAGATCGGAACGAGCAGTACTTC. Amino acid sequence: CASRADRNEQYF.

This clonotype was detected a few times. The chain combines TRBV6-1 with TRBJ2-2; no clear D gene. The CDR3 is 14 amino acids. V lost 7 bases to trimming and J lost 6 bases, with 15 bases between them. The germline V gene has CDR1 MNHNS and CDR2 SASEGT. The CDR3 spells CASTRSRRPGELFF. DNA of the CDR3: TGTGCCAGCACAAGGAGCAGACGGCCCGGGGAGCTGTTTTTT.

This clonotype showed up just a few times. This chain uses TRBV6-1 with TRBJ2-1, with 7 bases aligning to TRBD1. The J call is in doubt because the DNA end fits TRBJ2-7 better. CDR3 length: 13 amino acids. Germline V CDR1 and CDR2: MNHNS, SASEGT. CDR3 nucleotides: TGTGCCAGTAAGACCGGGACAGAGAACGAGCAGTACTTC. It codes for CASKTGTENEQYF.

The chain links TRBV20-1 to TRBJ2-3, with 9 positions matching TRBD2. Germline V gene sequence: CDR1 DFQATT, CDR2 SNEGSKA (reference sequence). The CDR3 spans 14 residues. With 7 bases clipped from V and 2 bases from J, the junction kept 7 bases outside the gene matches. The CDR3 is CSVPLAGLTDTQYF. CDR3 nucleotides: TGCAGTGTCCCCCTAGCGGGGCTCACAGATACGCAGTATTTT.

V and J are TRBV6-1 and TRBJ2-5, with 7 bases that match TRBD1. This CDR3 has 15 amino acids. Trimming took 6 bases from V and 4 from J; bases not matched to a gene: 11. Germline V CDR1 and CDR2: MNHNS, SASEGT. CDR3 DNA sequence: TGTGCCAGCAGACAAGCCCCCGGGACAGTAGAGACCCAGTACTTC. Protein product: CASRQAPGTVETQYF.

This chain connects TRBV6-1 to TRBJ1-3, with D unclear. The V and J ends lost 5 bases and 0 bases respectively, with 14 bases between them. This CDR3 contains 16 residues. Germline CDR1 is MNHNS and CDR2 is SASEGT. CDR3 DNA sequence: TGTGCCAGCAGTCCCACACACATCAACTCTGGAAACACCATATATTTT. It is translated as CASSPTHINSGNTIYF.

The CDR3 DNA is TGTGCCAGCAGCTTAGATCGGAATACGCAGTATTTT. Translation gives CASSLDRNTQYF. J is TRBJ2-3 and V is TRBV11-2; D remains ambiguous. Trimming took off 0 bases at V and 7 bases at J, with 5 bases between the two ends. This CDR3 comprises 12 residues. In germline, CDR1 is SGHAT, CDR2 FQNNGV.

CDR3 sequence reads: CASSLSGHEQFF. The CDR3 DNA is TGTGCCAGCAGTTTATCCGGGCACGAGCAGTTCTTC. V and J are TRBV27 and TRBJ2-1; D uncertain. This CDR3 contains 12 residues. CDR1 is MNHEY, CDR2 SMNVEV, per germline (reference sequence). V was pared by 0 bases and J by 10 bases, with 7 bases between.

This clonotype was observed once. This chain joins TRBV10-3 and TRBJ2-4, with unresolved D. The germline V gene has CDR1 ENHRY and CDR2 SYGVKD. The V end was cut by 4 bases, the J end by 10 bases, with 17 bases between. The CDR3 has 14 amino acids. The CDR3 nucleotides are TGTGCCATCAGTGGGCCGAGTACTACAGATATTCAGTACTTC. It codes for CAISGPSTTDIQYF.